Listed below are T cell receptor beta chains from one sample, sequenced in a study of blood T cell repertoires in COVID-19. Libraries were prepared by immunoSEQ multiplex PCR; TCRdb keeps only in-frame clonotypes and omits some of them. The data hold roughly 130,000 clones, with more than 75% observed a single time. What was sequenced was peripheral blood. The receptors come from a man older than 75 with acute or convalescent COVID-19. Each CDR3 is given with its conserved first and last residue. Each record gives: V gene, D gene, clone size, J gene, CDR3 length, CDR3 protein, CDR3 DNA. D genes are given only for firm matches. Expanded clones are given a class, and other clones once, few, many or no size at all.

TRBV18	NA	once	TRBJ1-1	14	CASSGTSMNTEAFF	TGTGCCAGCTCCGGGACAAGCATGAACACTGAAGCTTTCTTT
TRBV4-2	NA	NA	TRBJ1-1	16	CASSQETGYMNTEAFF	TGTGCCAGCAGCCAAGAGACAGGTTACATGAACACTGAAGCTTTCTTT
TRBV7-2	TRBD2	NA	TRBJ2-7	17	CASSLLAGKRQGYEQYF	TGTGCCAGCAGCTTACTAGCGGGGAAGAGGCAGGGATACGAGCAGTACTTC
TRBV7-2	TRBD1	NA	TRBJ2-7	17	CASSLVGPQGQNYEQYF	TGTGCCAGCAGCTTAGTGGGGCCCCAGGGACAGAACTACGAGCAGTACTTC
TRBV7-9	NA	NA	TRBJ1-1	15	CASSLVASMNTEAFF	TGTGCCAGCAGCTTAGTAGCCAGCATGAACACTGAAGCTTTCTTT
TRBV4-3	NA	NA	TRBJ1-4	15	CASSQSAVASEKLFF	TGCGCCAGCAGCCAATCCGCGGTTGCCAGCGAAAAACTGTTTTTT
TRBV28	TRBD1	NA	TRBJ1-1	14	CASSWDRADTEAFF	TGTGCCAGCAGTTGGGACAGAGCTGACACTGAAGCTTTCTTT
TRBV5-4	TRBD1	once	TRBJ2-1	15	CASSLDAGGYNEQFF	TGTGCCAGCAGCTTGGATGCAGGGGGCTACAATGAGCAGTTCTTC
TRBV5-1	NA	NA	TRBJ2-1	15	CASSFLTGSGNEQFF	TGCGCCAGCAGCTTTCTTACAGGGTCCGGCAATGAGCAGTTCTTC
TRBV18	NA	NA	TRBJ1-2	13	CASSQGRDSGYTF	TGTGCCAGCTCACAAGGACGGGATTCGGGCTACACCTTC
TRBV5-1	NA	once	TRBJ1-1	14	CASSWQGLNTEAFF	TGCGCCAGCAGCTGGCAGGGGCTGAACACTGAAGCTTTCTTT
TRBV6-6	NA	NA	TRBJ2-2	11	CASSSGGELFF	TGTGCCAGCAGTTCGGGTGGGGAGCTGTTTTTT
TRBV5-4	NA	few	TRBJ1-4	13	CASSLGGNEKLFF	TGTGCCAGCAGCTTGGGAGGGAATGAAAAACTGTTTTTT
TRBV5-1	NA	NA	TRBJ1-4	15	CASSLRGTLSGKLFF	TGCGCCAGCAGCCTGAGGGGGACCCTATCAGGAAAACTGTTTTTT
TRBV6-2/TRBV6-3	TRBD1	NA	TRBJ1-5	16	CASSYHRQGQRKPQHF	TGTGCCAGCAGTTATCATCGACAGGGTCAAAGGAAGCCCCAGCATTTT
TRBV5-1	NA	few	TRBJ2-1	12	CASSLGGSEQFF	TGCGCCAGCAGCTTGGGGGGCAGTGAGCAGTTCTTC
TRBV18	NA	NA	TRBJ2-7	13	CASNTAGNYEQYF	TGTGCCAGCAACACGGCCGGGAACTACGAGCAGTACTTC
TRBV18	NA	NA	TRBJ2-1	13	CASSPISQGEQFF	TGTGCCAGCTCACCAATCAGCCAGGGTGAGCAGTTCTTC
TRBV7-9	NA	NA	TRBJ1-1	16	CASSSQGSGTSTEAFF	TGTGCCAGCAGTTCCCAGGGGTCAGGAACTAGCACTGAAGCTTTCTTT
TRBV5-5	NA	NA	TRBJ1-1	15	CASSPPRGMNTEAFF	TGTGCCAGCAGCCCCCCGAGGGGGATGAACACTGAAGCTTTCTTT
TRBV7-2	NA	once	TRBJ2-1	15	CASSREGSQYNEQFF	TGTGCCAGCAGCCGGGAAGGGTCCCAATACAATGAGCAGTTCTTC
TRBV28	TRBD2	NA	TRBJ2-5	16	CASSGSGGPRQETQYF	TGTGCCAGCAGTGGTAGCGGGGGGCCCCGCCAAGAGACCCAGTACTTC
TRBV5-5	TRBD2	NA	TRBJ2-7	17	CASSLGVGTSGTYEQYF	TGTGCCAGCAGCTTAGGGGTCGGGACTAGCGGGACCTACGAGCAGTACTTC
TRBV6-5	TRBD1	NA	TRBJ2-1	14	CASSFRTGYNEQFF	TGTGCCAGCAGCTTCCGGACAGGATACAATGAGCAGTTCTTC
TRBV25-1	TRBD1	NA	TRBJ1-1	15	CASSEDGGGSAEAFF	TGTGCCAGCAGTGAAGATGGAGGGGGCTCGGCTGAAGCTTTCTTT
TRBV5-5	NA	few	TRBJ1-5	15	CASSPDPGSNQPQHF	TGTGCCAGCAGCCCGGACCCGGGGAGCAATCAGCCCCAGCATTTT
TRBV7-2	TRBD2	NA	TRBJ2-1	16	CASSSSGTSLHNEQFF	TGTGCCAGCAGCTCTTCCGGGACTAGTCTCCACAATGAGCAGTTCTTC
TRBV28	TRBD1	few	TRBJ2-3	16	CASSLRTGGIADTQYF	TGTGCCAGCAGTTTGCGGACAGGGGGCATCGCAGATACGCAGTATTTT
TRBV30	NA	NA	TRBJ1-2	13	CAWSVLRTDGYTF	TGTGCCTGGAGTGTACTCAGGACTGACGGCTACACCTTC
TRBV11-1	NA	NA	TRBJ2-3	15	CASNRREEFTDTQYF	TGTGCCAGCAACCGTCGAGAGGAGTTCACAGATACGCAGTATTTT
TRBV7-2	NA	NA	TRBJ1-5	15	CASSLTGGGIQPQHF	TGTGCCAGCAGCTTAACAGGAGGAGGGATTCAGCCCCAGCATTTT
TRBV2	TRBD1	NA	TRBJ1-1	14	CASGRGAMNTEAFF	TGTGCCAGCGGCAGGGGGGCCATGAACACTGAAGCTTTCTTT
TRBV5-1	TRBD1	NA	TRBJ1-2	16	CASSDPTGAIPYGYTF	TGCGCCAGCAGCGATCCGACAGGGGCGATCCCTTATGGCTACACCTTC
TRBV19	NA	NA	TRBJ1-2	12	CASEDSLYGYTF	TGTGCCAGTGAGGACAGCCTCTATGGCTACACCTTC
TRBV5-1	TRBD1	NA	TRBJ1-5	16	CASSLGGTGGYQPQHF	TGCGCCAGCAGCTTGGGTGGGACAGGGGGCTATCAGCCCCAGCATTTT
TRBV4-3	NA	NA	TRBJ2-6	17	CASSQGQGRAGANVLTF	TGCGCCAGCAGCCAAGGGCAGGGGAGAGCTGGGGCCAACGTCCTGACTTTC
TRBV15	NA	few	TRBJ1-2	16	CATSRDRGANSRSYTF	TGTGCCACCAGCAGAGATCGGGGGGCGAACTCGCGGAGCTACACCTTC
TRBV30	NA	NA	TRBJ1-2	14	CAWSSARVSYGYTF	TGTGCCTGGAGTTCGGCCCGGGTTTCCTATGGCTACACCTTC
TRBV27	NA	NA	TRBJ2-5	14	CASRRNRVQETQYF	TGTGCCAGCAGGCGCAACAGGGTCCAAGAGACCCAGTACTTC
TRBV7-9	NA	few	TRBJ2-7	15	CASSSIRDLTYEQYF	TGTGCCAGCAGTTCGATCAGGGATTTGACCTACGAGCAGTACTTC
TRBV18	NA	NA	TRBJ2-5	14	CASSAMQGGETQYF	TGTGCCAGCTCCGCTATGCAGGGGGGAGAGACCCAGTACTTC
TRBV27	TRBD1	NA	TRBJ1-1	14	CASSPRQGAAEAFF	TGTGCCAGCAGTCCCCGGCAGGGGGCGGCTGAAGCTTTCTTT
TRBV30	NA	NA	TRBJ1-2	12	CAWKGEDYGYTF	TGTGCCTGGAAAGGGGAGGACTATGGCTACACCTTC
TRBV7-9	TRBD2	few	TRBJ2-3	18	CASSWTSGGSRGTDTQYF	TGTGCCAGCAGCTGGACTAGCGGGGGCTCAAGGGGCACAGATACGCAGTATTTT
TRBV4-1	NA	NA	TRBJ1-1	15	CASSPYGQKDTEAFF	TGCGCCAGCAGCCCCTACGGACAAAAAGACACTGAAGCTTTCTTT